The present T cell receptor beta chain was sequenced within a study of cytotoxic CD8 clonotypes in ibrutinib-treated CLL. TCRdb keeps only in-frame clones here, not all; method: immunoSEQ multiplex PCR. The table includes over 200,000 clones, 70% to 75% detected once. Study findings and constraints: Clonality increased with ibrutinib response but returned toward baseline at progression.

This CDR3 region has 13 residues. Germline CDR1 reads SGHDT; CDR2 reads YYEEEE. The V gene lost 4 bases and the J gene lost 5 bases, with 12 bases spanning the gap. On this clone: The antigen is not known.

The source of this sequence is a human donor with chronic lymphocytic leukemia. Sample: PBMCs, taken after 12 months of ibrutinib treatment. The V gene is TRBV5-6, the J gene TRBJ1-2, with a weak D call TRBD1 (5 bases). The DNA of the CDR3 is TGTGCCAGCAGCCCTGGGACTGCATATGGCTACACCTTC. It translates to CASSPGTAYGYTF.